This paragraph covers one T cell receptor (beta chain) sequence. This specimen belongs to a study of blood T cell repertoires in COVID-19. Looking at the study overall: Researchers got acute and convalescent COVID-19 samples from the United States, Italy and Spain.

The CDR3 length is 10 residues. Germline assignment: CDR1 MDHEN and CDR2 SYDVKM. V was clipped by 8 bases and J by 3 bases, with 5 bases between them. The table came from immunoSEQ multiplex PCR; TCRdb's copy has only in-frame clones and leaves some out. The sample carries tens of thousands of clones, about three quarters recorded once. The receptor's source is a woman of 80 years or more with active or convalescent COVID-19. The rearrangement joins TRBV28 to TRBJ2-7; no reliable D call. The sequenced sample consisted of peripheral blood. For the CDR3, the DNA is TGTGCCAGCGGGCACTACGAGCAGTACTTC. Translated, it gives CASGHYEQYF.